This T cell receptor (beta chain) is drawn from a study of shared clonotypes between healthy human individuals. On this clone itself: Its antigen is not known.

The assay was run at deep level. How the authors handled the data: In the immunoSEQ data, sequences were junction-only and lacked quality scores, so filtering differed. Generated by immunoSEQ multiplex PCR, the TCRdb table keeps only in-frame clones and is missing some. That table gives V, J and clone size, and the DNA gave D and trimming. The sample records approximately 320,000 clones, 74% being singletons. Study findings and constraints: Larger estimated richness was generally seen in naive subsets than in memory subsets. Compared with clonotypes that all four donors shared, non-shared clonotypes had lower generation probabilities.

J gave up 7 bases and V 5 bases, and 13 bases lay outside the gene matches. The germline V gene encodes CDR1 MNHEY and CDR2 SMNVEV (reference sequence). CDR3 length: 15 residues. The sample consisted of memory CD4+ T cells sorted from blood. Subset: CD45RA-negative fraction. This clonotype originated in a man aged 25 to 40 in good health. The chain is built from TRBV27 and TRBJ2-7, with 8 bases lining up with TRBD1. The CDR3 nucleotides read TGTGCCAGCAGTCCCCGACAGGGGCGCGCGGGGGAGCAGTACTTC. Encoded protein: CASSPRQGRAGEQYF.